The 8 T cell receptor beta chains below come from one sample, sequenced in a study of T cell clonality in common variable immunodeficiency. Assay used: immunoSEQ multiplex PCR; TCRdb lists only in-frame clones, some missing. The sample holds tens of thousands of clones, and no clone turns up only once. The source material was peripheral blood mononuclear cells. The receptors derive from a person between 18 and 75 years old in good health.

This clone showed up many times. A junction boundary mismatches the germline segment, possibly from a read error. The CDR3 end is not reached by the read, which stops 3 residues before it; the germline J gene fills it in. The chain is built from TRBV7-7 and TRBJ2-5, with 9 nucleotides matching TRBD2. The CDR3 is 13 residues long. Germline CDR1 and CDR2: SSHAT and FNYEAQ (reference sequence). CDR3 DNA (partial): TGTGCTAGCAGCCCGACTAGCGGAGAGACC. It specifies CASSPTSGET. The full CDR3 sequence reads CASSPTSGETQYF.

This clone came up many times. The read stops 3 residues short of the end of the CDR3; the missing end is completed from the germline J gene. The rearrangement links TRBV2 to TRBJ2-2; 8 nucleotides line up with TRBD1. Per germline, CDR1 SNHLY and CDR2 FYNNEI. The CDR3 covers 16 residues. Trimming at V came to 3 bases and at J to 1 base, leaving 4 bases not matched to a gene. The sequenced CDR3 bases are TGTGCCAGCAGTGACGGCAGGGGGCGGAACACCGGGGAG. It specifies CASSDGRGRNTGE. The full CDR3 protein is CASSDGRGRNTGELFF.

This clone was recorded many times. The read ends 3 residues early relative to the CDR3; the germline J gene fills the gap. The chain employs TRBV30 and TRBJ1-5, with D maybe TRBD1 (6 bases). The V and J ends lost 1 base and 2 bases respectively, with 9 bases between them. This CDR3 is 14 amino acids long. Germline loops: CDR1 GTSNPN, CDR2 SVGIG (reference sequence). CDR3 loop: CAWSAGVGNQPQHF. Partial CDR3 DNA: TGTGCCTGGAGTGCAGGGGTTGGCAATCAGCCC.

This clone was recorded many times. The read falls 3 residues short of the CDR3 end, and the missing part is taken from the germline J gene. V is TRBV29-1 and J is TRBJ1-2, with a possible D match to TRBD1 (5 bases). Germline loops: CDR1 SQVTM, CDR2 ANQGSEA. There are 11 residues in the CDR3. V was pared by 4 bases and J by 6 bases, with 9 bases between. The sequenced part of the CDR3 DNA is TGCAGCGTTGGTGAGGGGAATGGC. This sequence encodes CSVGEGNG. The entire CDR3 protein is CSVGEGNGYTF. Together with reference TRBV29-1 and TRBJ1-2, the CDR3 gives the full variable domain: SAVISQKPSRDICQRGTSLTIQCQVDSQVTMMFWYRQQPGQSLTLIATANQGSEATYESGFVIDKFPISRPNLTFSTLTVSNMSPEDSSIYLCSVGEGNGYTFGSGTRLTVV.

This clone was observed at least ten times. The CDR3 spells CASSQPFRSSYEQYF. CDR3 DNA, as far as it was read: TGTGCCAGCAGCCAACCCTTCAGGAGCTCCTACGAG. The chain joins TRBV7-2 to TRBJ2-7, with no clear D. The DNA ends 3 residues before the CDR3 does, and the rest of the CDR3 is filled in from the germline J gene. Germline V gene data show CDR1 as SGHTA and CDR2 as FQGNSA. V was clipped by 5 bases and J by 0 bases, with 14 bases between them. The CDR3 runs to 15 residues.

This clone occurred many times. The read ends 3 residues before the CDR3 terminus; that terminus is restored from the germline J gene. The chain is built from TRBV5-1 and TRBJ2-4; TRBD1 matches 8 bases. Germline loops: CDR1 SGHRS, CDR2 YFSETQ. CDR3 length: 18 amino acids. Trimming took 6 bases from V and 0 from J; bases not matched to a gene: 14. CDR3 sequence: CASTRGTGNDLAKNIQYF. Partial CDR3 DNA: TGCGCCAGCACCCGCGGGACAGGCAACGATCTAGCCAAAAACATT. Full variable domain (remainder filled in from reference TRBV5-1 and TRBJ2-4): KAGVTQTPRYLIKTRGQQVTLSCSPISGHRSVSWYQQTPGQGLQFLFEYFSETQRNKGNFPGRFSGRQFSNSRSEMNVSTLELGDSALYLCASTRGTGNDLAKNIQYFGAGTRLSVL.

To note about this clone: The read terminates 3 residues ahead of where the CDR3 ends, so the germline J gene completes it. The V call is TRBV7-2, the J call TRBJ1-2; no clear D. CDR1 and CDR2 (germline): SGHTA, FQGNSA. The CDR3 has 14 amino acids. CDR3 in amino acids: CASSRGLALDDYTF. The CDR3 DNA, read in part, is TGTGCCAGCAGCCGAGGACTAGCGTTGGACGAC.

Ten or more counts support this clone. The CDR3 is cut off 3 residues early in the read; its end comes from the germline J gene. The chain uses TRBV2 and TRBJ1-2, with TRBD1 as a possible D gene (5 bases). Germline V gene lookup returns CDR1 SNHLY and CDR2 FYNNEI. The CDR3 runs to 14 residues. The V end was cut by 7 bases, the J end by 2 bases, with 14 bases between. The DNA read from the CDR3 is TGTGCCAGCACTCCCGAGACAGTCAACTATGGC. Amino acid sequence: CASTPETVNYG. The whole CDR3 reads CASTPETVNYGYTF. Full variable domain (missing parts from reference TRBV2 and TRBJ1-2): EPEVTQTPSHQVTQMGQEVILRCVPISNHLYFYWYRQILGQKVEFLVSFYNNEISEKSEIFDDQFSVERPDGSNFTLKIRSTKLEDSAMYFCASTPETVNYGYTFGSGTRLTVV.